This is a list of T cell receptor beta chains from one sample in a study of CXCR3-negative and CXCR3-positive naive CD8 T cells. TCRdb reprocessed the 5' RACE reads and reports one entry per CDR3 protein, with no DNA. The sample's table shows about 130,000 distinct CDR3 sequences. Material for sequencing was naive CXCR3- CD8+ T cells from blood. These receptors were collected from a human donor in good health. Some clones in this sample may be carry-over from other donors' samples. The CDR3 runs from the conserved cysteine through the conserved F or W. Fields, in order: V gene, J gene, CDR3 protein.

TRBV29-1	TRBJ2-7	CSVEAKTGLVRYEQYF
TRBV7-3	TRBJ2-2	CASSSTSGRDTGELFF
TRBV9	TRBJ2-1	CASSVVGQGGDEQFF
TRBV7-6	TRBJ2-1	CASSPPTGEQFF
TRBV2	TRBJ2-3	CASRFIFGAGSTDTQYF
TRBV7-7	TRBJ2-3	CASSPSPGLADTQYF
TRBV7-9	TRBJ2-7	CASSQKDYEQYF
TRBV10-3	TRBJ2-7	CAISERFESPGTGIEQYF
TRBV28	TRBJ2-7	CASSLQGARFEQYF
TRBV20-1	TRBJ2-7	CSARPGQDNSYEQYF
TRBV29-1	TRBJ2-3	CSAPGSTDTQYF
TRBV4-1	TRBJ2-2	CASSHTGELFF
TRBV7-3	TRBJ1-2	CASSLTTGTGYGYTF